The table lists the clone carrying this TCR beta chain with many counts. V lost 2 bases to trimming and J lost 1 base, with 5 bases between them. CDR1 is ENHRY and CDR2 is SYGVKD in the germline V gene. The CDR3 is made up of 14 amino acids. TCRdb re-called the RT-PCR reads through MiXCR, storing one row per CDR3 protein. The sample contains 650,000 to 800,000 distinct CDR3 sequences, approximately 15% of which appear only once. The sequenced sample consisted of memory CD4+ T cells from blood. This chain links TRBV10-3 with TRBJ2-2, with a possible D match to TRBD1 (5 bases). The clonotype originates from a female donor in good health, serving as a healthy control. As DNA, the CDR3 is TGTGCCATCAGTGAGGGACAGAACACCGGGGAGCTGTTTTTT. Encoded protein: CAISEGQNTGELFF.